This is a list of T cell receptor beta chains from one sample in a study of OX40 agonist ivuxolimab in advanced cancers. Method: immunoSEQ multiplex PCR; TCRdb's copy keeps in-frame clones and lacks some. The table includes about 82,000 clones, around 78% detected once. The sample here was CD4+ or CD8+ T cells sorted from blood, taken in a trial of the OX40 agonist ivuxolimab. These receptors all stem from an adult with an advanced solid tumor such as melanoma, head and neck, liver or kidney cancer. Each CDR3 is given with its conserved first and last residue.

>TRBV10-2
CASRSGGLSNQPQHF
>TRBV5-8
CASSQGAKQYF
>TRBV6-5
CASSYRQGNTIYF
>TRBV18
CASSPRQGSAYEQYF
>TRBV5-1
CASRGGLVNYGYTF
>TRBV29-1
CSVARRNEKLFF
>TRBV4-1
CASSQLGEDYEQYF
>TRBV10-1
CASSSLGGKAGDQPPADEQFF
>TRBV19
CASSIEAGTGELFF
>TRBV9
CASSDAYGYGYTF